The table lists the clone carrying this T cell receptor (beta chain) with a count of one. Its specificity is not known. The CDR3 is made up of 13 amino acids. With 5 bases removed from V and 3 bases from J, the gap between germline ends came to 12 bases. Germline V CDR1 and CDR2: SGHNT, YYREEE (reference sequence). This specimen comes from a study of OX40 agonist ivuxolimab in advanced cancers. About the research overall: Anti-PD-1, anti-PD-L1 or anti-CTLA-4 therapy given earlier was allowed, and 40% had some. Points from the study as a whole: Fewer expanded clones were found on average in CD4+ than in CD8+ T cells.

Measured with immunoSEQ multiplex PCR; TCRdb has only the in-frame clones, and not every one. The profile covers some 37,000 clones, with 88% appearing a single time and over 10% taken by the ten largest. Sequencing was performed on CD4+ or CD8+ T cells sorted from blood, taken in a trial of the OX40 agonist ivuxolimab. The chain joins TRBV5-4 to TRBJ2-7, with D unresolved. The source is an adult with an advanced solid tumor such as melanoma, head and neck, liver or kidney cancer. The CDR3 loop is CASSSRTDYEQYF. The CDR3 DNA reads TGTGCCAGCAGTTCCCGGACGGACTACGAGCAGTACTTC.